Listed below are T cell receptor beta chains from one sample, sequenced in a study of PD-L1 blockade in urothelial cancer. Sequenced by immunoSEQ multiplex PCR; TCRdb stores in-frame clones only, minus some. The sample lists about 120,000 clones; roughly 83% were seen once. The sequenced sample was PBMCs, obtained around atezolizumab (anti-PD-L1) treatment. Source of these receptors: a man aged 45-60 years with urothelial cancer. Both conserved end residues are part of each CDR3. Each record gives: clone size, J gene, D gene, V gene, CDR3 DNA, CDR3 protein. The D gene is left open where the match is weak. Rows give clone size only sometimes, using once, few, many, or a class for an expanded clone.

size: .; J: TRBJ1-5; D: .; V: TRBV2; DNA: TGTGCCAGCAGTGGAGAAAGCAATCAGCCCCAGCATTTT; CDR3: CASSGESNQPQHF
size: .; J: TRBJ1-2; D: .; V: TRBV7-2; DNA: TGTGCCAGCAGCTTATCCCCCTATTCTCTTGGCTACACCTTC; CDR3: CASSLSPYSLGYTF
size: .; J: TRBJ2-3; D: TRBD1; V: TRBV30; DNA: TGTGCCTGGAGTCCTGCCGGGACAGGGTTCGGAGATACGCAGTATTTT; CDR3: CAWSPAGTGFGDTQYF
size: .; J: TRBJ1-4; D: .; V: TRBV2; DNA: TGTGCCAGCAGTTTACAAGGGGCAACTAATGAAAAACTGTTTTTT; CDR3: CASSLQGATNEKLFF
size: once; J: TRBJ1-1; D: .; V: TRBV10-3; DNA: TGTGCCATCAGTGATAGGGGCAGGGTGAACACTGAAGCTTTCTTT; CDR3: CAISDRGRVNTEAFF
size: .; J: TRBJ2-7; D: .; V: TRBV7-3; DNA: TGTGCCAGCAGCTTGGTTGCGGGGTTGTACGAGCAGTACTTC; CDR3: CASSLVAGLYEQYF
size: .; J: TRBJ2-5; D: TRBD2; V: TRBV7-9; DNA: TGTGCCAGCAGTCATGGACTAGCGGCTGGAAGCCAGTACTTC; CDR3: CASSHGLAAGSQYF
size: .; J: TRBJ2-2; D: .; V: TRBV6-1; DNA: TGTGCCAGCACTTTGGACTGGGGAACCGGGGAGCTGTTTTTT; CDR3: CASTLDWGTGELFF
size: .; J: TRBJ2-7; D: TRBD2; V: TRBV5-1; DNA: TGCGCCAGCAGCCCTCGGGAGGACTACGAGCAGTACTTC; CDR3: CASSPREDYEQYF
size: .; J: TRBJ2-7; D: .; V: TRBV5-1; DNA: TGCGCCAGCAGCTCTCAGGGGTCTGCCTACGAGCAGTACTTC; CDR3: CASSSQGSAYEQYF
size: .; J: TRBJ2-1; D: .; V: TRBV9; DNA: TGTGCCAGCAGTCAACGGGACTCCTACAATGAGCAGTTCTTC; CDR3: CASSQRDSYNEQFF
size: once; J: TRBJ2-2; D: TRBD1; V: TRBV28; DNA: TGTGCCAGCAGCCGAACAGGGGGCCGTGGCACCGGGGAGCTGTTTTTT; CDR3: CASSRTGGRGTGELFF
size: .; J: TRBJ1-2; D: TRBD1; V: TRBV6-1; DNA: TGTGCCAGCATCACGGACAGGGGGGGTGGCTACACCTTC; CDR3: CASITDRGGGYTF
size: .; J: TRBJ2-3; D: TRBD2; V: TRBV6-1; DNA: TGTGCCAGCAGTGCTCAGCGGTCTAGCGGGAGGATTGATACGCAGTATTTT; CDR3: CASSAQRSSGRIDTQYF
size: few; J: TRBJ1-4; D: .; V: TRBV5-1; DNA: TGCGCCAGCAGCCGGGGGGCAACTAATGAAAAACTGTTTTTT; CDR3: CASSRGATNEKLFF
size: .; J: TRBJ2-5; D: TRBD2; V: TRBV30; DNA: TGTGCCTGGAGTACTAGCGGGATTTATGGGACCCAGTACTTC; CDR3: CAWSTSGIYGTQYF
size: .; J: TRBJ2-1; D: .; V: TRBV5-5; DNA: TGTGCCAGCAGCTCCCGGATTGAGGGTTACAATGAGCAGTTCTTC; CDR3: CASSSRIEGYNEQFF
size: once; J: TRBJ2-7; D: TRBD1; V: TRBV18; DNA: TGTGCCAGCTCATCTTCTCGACAGGGATTAGGCGAGCAGTACTTC; CDR3: CASSSSRQGLGEQYF
size: .; J: TRBJ1-5; D: .; V: TRBV6-5; DNA: TGTGCCAGTAAGGCCACAGGGAGGGTAGGACAGCCCCAGCATTTT; CDR3: CASKATGRVGQPQHF
size: .; J: TRBJ1-5; D: .; V: TRBV5-6; DNA: TGTGCCAGCAGCTTGGGCGATCAGCCCCAGCATTTT; CDR3: CASSLGDQPQHF
size: once; J: TRBJ2-1; D: TRBD2; V: TRBV30; DNA: TGTGCCTGGACAGGGGGTAACAGCGGGAGGGTGAATGAGCAGTTCTTC; CDR3: CAWTGGNSGRVNEQFF
size: .; J: TRBJ2-3; D: .; V: TRBV5-1; DNA: TGCGCCAGCAGCTTGAGGCCGACGAGGGAAGATACGCAGTATTTT; CDR3: CASSLRPTREDTQYF
size: .; J: TRBJ1-1; D: .; V: TRBV27; DNA: TGTGCCAGCAGTTGGGGCAGGGGCACTGAAGCTTTCTTT; CDR3: CASSWGRGTEAFF
size: once; J: TRBJ2-3; D: TRBD2; V: TRBV6-4; DNA: TGTGCCACTAGCGGGGACACAGATACGCAGTATTTT; CDR3: CATSGDTDTQYF
size: once; J: TRBJ1-6; D: TRBD1; V: TRBV2; DNA: TGTGCCAGCACTGGGGACAGGACCGCCGTCGGGTCACCCCTCCACTTT; CDR3: CASTGDRTAVGSPLHF
size: .; J: TRBJ2-5; D: .; V: TRBV18; DNA: TGTGCCAGCTCACCAGCGCGGGGAACGAGGGAGACCCAGTACTTC; CDR3: CASSPARGTRETQYF
size: few; J: TRBJ1-5; D: .; V: TRBV19; DNA: TGTGCCAGTAGTCTGGCAGGGGGCAATCAGCCCCAGCATTTT; CDR3: CASSLAGGNQPQHF
size: .; J: TRBJ2-7; D: .; V: TRBV28; DNA: TGTGCCAGCAGTTCGGCGGGATCCATCCTCGAGCAGTACTTC; CDR3: CASSSAGSILEQYF
size: .; J: TRBJ2-1; D: .; V: TRBV2; DNA: TGTGCCAGCAGTGGGGGAGGGGGAGTGGGCTACAATGAGCAGTTCTTC; CDR3: CASSGGGGVGYNEQFF
size: .; J: TRBJ1-5; D: .; V: TRBV18; DNA: TGTGCCAGCTCACAGGGGCAGGGGATATATCAGCCCCAGCATTTT; CDR3: CASSQGQGIYQPQHF
size: .; J: TRBJ2-7; D: .; V: TRBV9; DNA: TGTGCCAGCAGCATAGGGAGCTCCTACGAGCAGTACTTC; CDR3: CASSIGSSYEQYF
size: .; J: TRBJ2-5; D: TRBD2; V: TRBV4-1; DNA: TGCGCCAGCAGCCAAGACGAGGCGCGGGGGTGGGAGACCCAGTACTTC; CDR3: CASSQDEARGWETQYF
size: .; J: TRBJ2-7; D: .; V: TRBV10-2; DNA: TGCGCCAGCAGTGAGGGGCCGCCCACCTACGAGCAGTACTTC; CDR3: CASSEGPPTYEQYF
size: .; J: TRBJ2-1; D: TRBD2; V: TRBV7-3; DNA: TGTGCCAGCAGCTCGACGGGGGGCTCCTACAATGAGCAGTTCTTC; CDR3: CASSSTGGSYNEQFF
size: .; J: TRBJ1-3; D: .; V: TRBV11-2; DNA: TGTGCCAGCAGCTTTTTACAGGACAACTCTGGAAACACCATATATTTT; CDR3: CASSFLQDNSGNTIYF